Shown below are 8 T cell receptor beta chains from a single sample sequenced in a study of blood T cell repertoires in COVID-19. Produced via immunoSEQ multiplex PCR; TCRdb's table is partial and in-frame only. The profile shows approximately 160,000 clones, 65% to 85% of them singletons. The sequencing sample was made of PBMCs or T cells enriched from blood (not recorded which). The source is a woman aged 50 to 60 in a cohort exposed to, infected with or recovered from COVID-19 (not recorded which).

The sample holds one count of this clone. The chain combines TRBV29-1 with TRBJ2-1, with 8 nucleotides matching TRBD2. V lost 2 bases, J lost 4 bases, and 4 bases stayed unmatched. In germline, CDR1 is SQVTM, CDR2 ANQGSEA. This CDR3 spans 14 amino acids. Written as DNA, the CDR3 is TGCAGCGTTGAAAGACTAGCGTTGTACAATGAGCAGTTCTTC. It specifies CSVERLALYNEQFF.

This chain links TRBV6-1 with TRBJ1-1; TRBD1 is a possible D gene (6 bases). Germline V gene lookup returns CDR1 MNHNS and CDR2 SASEGT. V was clipped by 2 bases and J by 10 bases, with 14 bases between them. This CDR3 contains 13 residues. CDR3 in amino acids: CASSEYGGAGAFF. The CDR3 DNA sequence: TGTGCCAGCAGTGAATACGGGGGGGCGGGAGCTTTCTTT.

The V gene is TRBV11-2, the J gene TRBJ1-6, with 8 bases identical to TRBD1. Germline CDR1 reads SGHAT; CDR2 reads FQNNGV. This CDR3 is 16 amino acids long. V was clipped by 2 bases and J by 10 bases; unmatched bases: 10. CDR3 protein: CASSLWAGGSRSPLHF. The CDR3 bases are TGTGCCAGCAGCTTATGGGCAGGGGGCTCCAGGTCACCCCTCCACTTT.

The J gene is TRBJ2-5, the V gene TRBV9; 7 bases align to TRBD2. The CDR3 is 14 residues long. V gave up 9 bases and J gave up 5 bases; unmatched junction bases: 13. Germline V CDR1 and CDR2: SGDLS, YYNGEE. CDR3 loop: CANLTRGGWETQYF. The CDR3 bases are TGTGCCAACCTTACACGGGGAGGGTGGGAGACCCAGTACTTC.

A remark on this clone: Other DNA sequences in the sample encode the same CDR3. The chain carries TRBV5-1 and TRBJ2-3; TRBD2 agrees at 8 bases. J gave up 2 bases and V 2 bases, and 4 bases lay outside the gene matches. The germline V gene has CDR1 SGHRS and CDR2 YFSETQ. CDR3 length: 15 residues. The CDR3 is CASSLLAENTDTQYF. DNA of the CDR3: TGCGCCAGCAGCTTACTAGCGGAGAACACAGATACGCAGTATTTT. Filled out from reference TRBV5-1 and TRBJ2-3, the complete variable domain reads KAGVTQTPRYLIKTRGQQVTLSCSPISGHRSVSWYQQTPGQGLQFLFEYFSETQRNKGNFPGRFSGRQFSNSRSEMNVSTLELGDSALYLCASSLLAENTDTQYFGPGTRLTVL.

The chain is built from TRBV7-9 and TRBJ2-5; no clear D gene. CDR1 is SEHNR, CDR2 FQNEAQ, per germline (reference sequence). CDR3 length equals 15 residues. The V end lost 1 base, the J end lost 0 bases, and 9 bases lay between the germline ends. This CDR3 reads CASSLGWPDQETQYF. The CDR3 DNA is TGTGCCAGCAGCTTAGGGTGGCCAGACCAAGAGACCCAGTACTTC.

The chain carries TRBV14 and TRBJ2-1, with 8 bases identical to TRBD2. CDR1 is SGHDN and CDR2 is FVKESK in the germline V gene. J lost 8 bases, V lost 4 bases, and 10 bases had no gene match. CDR3 length: 15 amino acids. CDR3 DNA: TGTGCCAGCAGCCCGGGGGGGAGCGGGGGATATGAGCAGTTCTTC. It translates to CASSPGGSGGYEQFF.

The V call is TRBV10-3, the J call TRBJ1-5; 9 bases fit TRBD1. The ends lost 10 bases at V and 8 bases at J; junction bases unmatched: 9. This CDR3 is built from 13 residues. Germline CDR1 ENHRY, CDR2 SYGVKD. This CDR3 reads CATRTGGEEPQHF. The CDR3 DNA reads TGTGCCACCCGAACAGGGGGCGAGGAGCCCCAGCATTTT.